A single sample gave rise to the 27 T cell receptor beta chains below, sequenced in a study of OX40 agonist ivuxolimab in advanced cancers. Library preparation employed the immunoSEQ multiplex PCR assay. TCRdb re-hosts the immuneACCESS table, in-frame sequences only. Its copies lack some clones; in the studies checked, an unresolved V gene accounts for under half of them, and the cause for the rest is not known. The sample data list approximately 94,000 clones, and roughly 84% of these were observed just once. The top ten clones comprise 0.9% to 1.2% of the sample. The sequenced sample was CD4+ or CD8+ T cells sorted from blood, obtained in a trial of the OX40 agonist ivuxolimab. All receptors derive from an adult with an advanced solid tumor such as melanoma, head and neck, liver or kidney cancer.

The rearrangement links TRBV7-2 to TRBJ2-5, with D perhaps matching TRBD1 (5 bases). This CDR3 comprises 13 residues. V shed 5 bases and J shed 7 bases, with 14 bases lying between them. Germline V CDR1 and CDR2: SGHTA, FQGNSA. CDR3 bases: TGTGCCAGCAGCCGATCTAACCAGGGGACCCAGTACTTC. Amino acids: CASSRSNQGTQYF.

This sequence joins TRBV5-8 and TRBJ1-2, with 11 bases that match TRBD1. With 3 bases clipped from V and 4 bases from J, the junction kept 8 bases outside the gene matches. The CDR3 is 16 amino acids. The germline V gene encodes CDR1 SGHTS and CDR2 YDEGEE. The CDR3 sequence is CASSSRTGGIIYGYTF. The CDR3 DNA reads as TGTGCCAGCAGCTCCCGGACAGGGGGCATTATCTATGGCTACACCTTC.

This chain uses TRBV14 with TRBJ2-5; 10 bases are a match to TRBD1. The CDR3 spans 14 residues. Germline CDR1 is SGHDN and CDR2 is FVKESK. V trimming: 4 bases; J trimming: 4 bases; junction bases outside the gene matches: 3. The CDR3: CASSPRTGGETQYF. In nucleotides, the CDR3 is TGTGCCAGCAGCCCTCGGACAGGGGGAGAGACCCAGTACTTC.

V usage is TRBV4-2 and J usage is TRBJ2-3, with a tentative D call TRBD2 (6 bases). Germline V gives CDR1 LGHNA, CDR2 YNFKEQ. There are 16 residues in the CDR3. Trimming removed 0 bases from V and 4 bases from J, with 14 bases in between. CDR3 nucleotides: TGTGCCAGCAGCCAAGATCTGACGGGGGAGGCAGATACGCAGTATTTT. Amino acid sequence: CASSQDLTGEADTQYF.

The chain combines TRBV5-6 with TRBJ1-5; possible D gene TRBD1, 5 bases. Per germline, CDR1 SGHDT and CDR2 YYEEEE. The germline V and J ends were trimmed by 1 base and 3 bases, with 11 bases remaining between them. This CDR3 has 15 residues. CDR3 coding DNA: TGTGCCAGCAGCTTGTATGGGGGGATCAATCAGCCCCAGCATTTT. This codes for CASSLYGGINQPQHF.

The chain has TRBV11-2 and TRBJ2-2; 11 positions agree with TRBD1. The CDR3 loop spans 15 amino acids. V shed 5 bases and J 4 bases; nucleotides not matched to a gene: 3. CDR1 SGHAT and CDR2 FQNNGV come from the germline V gene. The chain's CDR3 is CASSPGTGGTGELFF. CDR3 sequence (DNA): TGTGCCAGCAGCCCAGGGACAGGGGGCACCGGGGAGCTGTTTTTT.

The chain links TRBV9 to TRBJ1-2; 8 bases agree with TRBD1. The CDR3 covers 15 residues. Per germline, CDR1 SGDLS and CDR2 YYNGEE. V gave up 3 bases and J gave up 7 bases; unmatched junction bases: 11. CDR3 bases: TGTGCCAGCAGCGCGACAGGGGAAGAGTATGGTGGCTACACCTTC. Translating it yields CASSATGEEYGGYTF.

The chain links TRBV7-2 to TRBJ1-6; D possibly corresponds to TRBD1 (6 bases). The CDR3 length is 14 residues. From germline, CDR1 is SGHTA and CDR2 FQGNSA. Trimming cost V 4 bases and J 7 bases, with 11 bases left between them. Here the CDR3 reads CASSYGQTNSPLHF. The CDR3 DNA is TGTGCCAGCAGCTACGGACAGACAAATTCACCCCTCCACTTT.

The chain combines TRBV6-5 with TRBJ1-1; D remains ambiguous. This CDR3 contains 13 residues. V shed 6 bases and J shed 1 base, with 9 bases lying between them. Germline V gene data show CDR1 as MNHEY and CDR2 as SVGAGI. The CDR3, as DNA: TGTGCCAGCAGAGTCCGACAGAACACTGAAGCTTTCTTT. This translates into CASRVRQNTEAFF.

Here the CDR3 DNA reads TGTGCCAGCAGCCAAGCTGGGAGGAACAACCCACAAGAGACCCAGTACTTC. This encodes CASSQAGRNNPQETQYF. V is TRBV4-2 and J is TRBJ2-5; TRBD2 is a possible D gene (6 bases). V lost 1 base and J lost 2, with 17 bases in between. In germline, CDR1 is LGHNA, CDR2 YNFKEQ. CDR3 length equals 17 residues.

The chain joins TRBV7-2 to TRBJ2-1; TRBD2 agrees at 7 bases. CDR1 SGHTA and CDR2 FQGNSA come from the germline V gene. CDR3 length equals 16 residues. The J segment lost 1 base and the V segment lost 0 bases, leaving 3 bases of the junction unmatched. The DNA for the CDR3 is TGTGCCAGCAGCTTAGCGGGGGGGGATTCCTACAATGAGCAGTTCTTC. Its translation is CASSLAGGDSYNEQFF.

The chain joins TRBV7-2 to TRBJ2-3; D is perhaps TRBD1 or TRBD2 (6 bases each). Germline V gene sequence: CDR1 SGHTA, CDR2 FQGNSA. V was trimmed by 7 bases and J by 3 bases, leaving 23 bases between them. The CDR3 extends over 17 amino acids. DNA of the CDR3: TGTGCCAGCATCCCCCTCCCCGGGGGCGGACGGACAGATACGCAGTATTTT. It specifies CASIPLPGGGRTDTQYF.

A single count supports this clone. The chain carries TRBV7-2 and TRBJ2-3; 10 nucleotides agree with TRBD2. Germline V lookup: CDR1 SGHTA, CDR2 FQGNSA. The V and J ends lost 5 bases and 11 bases, in that order; junction bases with no gene match: 7. The CDR3 has 13 amino acids. The DNA for the CDR3 is TGTGCCAGCAGCCACCGAGTAGCGGGGGGGCAGTATTTT. This translates into CASSHRVAGGQYF.

The V and J genes are TRBV7-9 and TRBJ1-3; D possibly corresponds to TRBD1 (6 bases). The CDR3 runs to 15 residues. The germline V gene has CDR1 SEHNR and CDR2 FQNEAQ (reference sequence). Trimming removed 5 bases from V and 0 bases from J, with 11 bases in between. CDR3 in amino acids: CASSGQIISGNTIYF. In nucleotides, the CDR3 is TGTGCCAGCAGCGGACAGATTATCTCTGGAAACACCATATATTTT.

Here the CDR3 DNA reads TGTGCCAGCAGCTTCCCCGGGACAGGGACTGGCTACACCTTC. Protein product: CASSFPGTGTGYTF. V and J are TRBV7-2 and TRBJ1-2; 9 nucleotides line up with TRBD1. Germline-derived CDR1 and CDR2 are SGHTA and FQGNSA. V lost 3 bases and J lost 7; bases outside the gene matches: 6. The CDR3 consists of 14 residues.

The rearrangement links TRBV5-1 to TRBJ1-3, with D possibly TRBD1 on 5 matching bases. This CDR3 is built from 14 residues. V was trimmed by 2 bases and J by 3 bases, leaving 9 bases between them. Germline V gene lookup returns CDR1 SGHRS and CDR2 YFSETQ. CDR3 DNA sequence: TGCGCCAGCAGCTTCTCAGGGTATGGAAACACCATATATTTT. It is translated as CASSFSGYGNTIYF.

The rearrangement joins TRBV11-1 to TRBJ2-2; D may be TRBD2 (5 bases). V lost 10 bases, J lost 6 bases, and 18 bases lay in between. CDR1 is SGHAT and CDR2 is FQDESV in the germline V gene (reference sequence). The CDR3 totals 14 residues. CDR3 coding DNA: TGTGCCACCTCTTCCCGAGGGCGCGCCGGGGAGCTGTTTTTT. It translates to CATSSRGRAGELFF.

The chain uses TRBV15 and TRBJ1-1; TRBD1 matches at 8 bases. The length of the CDR3 is 16 residues. Trimming took 1 base from V and 4 from J; bases not matched to a gene: 8. The germline V gene encodes CDR1 LNHNV and CDR2 YYDKDF (reference sequence). In DNA, the CDR3 is TGTGCCACCAGCAGAGCACTCGGACAGGGTATCACTGAAGCTTTCTTT. This codes for CATSRALGQGITEAFF.

The chain uses TRBV10-1 and TRBJ1-1, with 9 bases identical to TRBD1. The CDR3 loop spans 14 amino acids. The germline V gene encodes CDR1 WNHNN and CDR2 SYGVQD (reference sequence). V gave up 8 bases and J gave up 4 bases; unmatched junction bases: 8. The chain's CDR3 is CASAKDRGGTEAFF. CDR3 DNA sequence: TGCGCCAGCGCCAAGGACAGGGGAGGCACTGAAGCTTTCTTT.

The chain uses TRBV10-3 and TRBJ2-2, with TRBD1 matching over 11 bases. The length of the CDR3 is 14 residues. J lost 6 bases, V lost 8 bases, and 5 bases had no gene match. The V gene's germline CDR1 is ENHRY and CDR2 SYGVKD. CDR3 loop: CAIGQGAMAGELFF. CDR3 nucleotides: TGTGCCATCGGACAGGGGGCTATGGCCGGGGAGCTGTTTTTT.

The chain employs TRBV27 and TRBJ2-1; 10 bases match TRBD2. The CDR3 covers 16 residues. The J segment lost 4 bases and the V segment lost 2 bases, leaving 5 bases of the junction unmatched. Per germline, CDR1 MNHEY and CDR2 SMNVEV (reference sequence). CDR3: CASSLTGLAAYNEQFF. The CDR3 DNA is TGTGCCAGCAGTTTAACCGGACTAGCGGCTTACAATGAGCAGTTCTTC.

This clone was observed a few times. This chain joins TRBV7-9 and TRBJ1-2, with 7 nucleotides matching TRBD1. V trimming: 3 bases; J trimming: 8 bases; junction bases outside the gene matches: 3. CDR3 length: 12 amino acids. CDR1 and CDR2 from the germline V gene are SEHNR and FQNEAQ (reference sequence). The CDR3 reads CASSFDREGYTF. The DNA for the CDR3 is TGTGCCAGCAGCTTCGACAGGGAAGGCTACACCTTC.

The gene calls are TRBV5-4 and TRBJ1-1; D uncertain. The V and J ends lost 0 bases and 10 bases respectively, with 13 bases between them. There are 13 residues in the CDR3. Looked up from germline, CDR1 is SGHNT and CDR2 is YYREEE (reference sequence). This CDR3 is CASSLELVGGAFF. CDR3 coding DNA: TGTGCCAGCAGCTTGGAGTTGGTGGGAGGAGCTTTCTTT.

V and J are TRBV29-1 and TRBJ2-1; TRBD1 might be the D (6 bases). Germline CDR1 is SQVTM and CDR2 is ANQGSEA. Trimming shortened V by 4 bases and J by 7 bases, and 11 bases separated the two germline ends. The CDR3 has 12 residues. CDR3 bases: TGCAGCGTTGTACAGGGTAAGAATGAGCAGTTCTTC. Translation: CSVVQGKNEQFF.

The rearrangement joins TRBV30 to TRBJ2-2, with D unclear. Per the germline V gene, CDR1 is GTSNPN and CDR2 is SVGIG (reference sequence). V was cut by 4 bases and J by 2 bases, with 14 bases left in between. This CDR3 region has 15 residues. The CDR3 bases are TGTGCCTGGAAGGAAGGGTTCAAAAACACCGGGGAGCTGTTTTTT. As protein: CAWKEGFKNTGELFF.

The chain couples TRBV6-1 to TRBJ2-7; D ambiguous. Deletions cut 5 bases from V and 2 bases from J, with 13 bases between. This CDR3 is built from 14 residues. Germline V gives CDR1 MNHNS, CDR2 SASEGT. DNA of the CDR3: TGTGCCAGCAGTTCCCTCGGGCAGGCCTACGAGCAGTACGTC. Translating it yields CASSSLGQAYEQYV.

V is TRBV10-3 and J is TRBJ1-1; 8 nucleotides align to TRBD1. CDR3 size: 13 residues. J was trimmed by 3 bases and V by 6 bases; bases with no gene match: 3. Germline V lookup: CDR1 ENHRY, CDR2 SYGVKD. CDR3 DNA sequence: TGTGCCATCAGGTGGGGACAGGACACTGAAGCTTTCTTT. Translation gives CAIRWGQDTEAFF.